This T cell receptor beta chain was captured by sequencing in a study of blood T cell repertoires in COVID-19. The CDR3 covers 11 residues. CDR1 MNHNS and CDR2 SASEGT come from the germline V gene. V was pared by 5 bases and J by 6 bases, with 7 bases between. Assay: immunoSEQ multiplex PCR; the TCRdb copy retains only in-frame clones and omits some. The table shows roughly 250,000 clones, with around 83% occurring only once. V and J are TRBV6-1 and TRBJ1-2; D unresolved. Sequenced: peripheral blood. The sequence derives from a woman between 50 and 59 years old with acute or convalescent COVID-19. Here the CDR3 reads CASSPRDGYTF. Written as DNA, the CDR3 is TGTGCCAGCAGTCCCCGGGATGGCTACACCTTC.